The clone carrying this T cell receptor beta chain has only a few counts. Its antigen is unidentified. One junction end does not reproduce the germline sequence, and a read error may be involved. The record originates from a study of blood T cells in healthy people across ages. Across the study: About one barcoded beta molecule per two T cells was captured by template switching. Study results and caveats: The lack of PBMC sorting stopped any conclusive naive versus antigen-experienced comparison. Getting older went along with TCR beta diversity per million T cells dropping roughly linearly. Donor CMV status was unknown, possibly confounding expanded clonotype changes.

Germline loops: CDR1 SGHVS, CDR2 FQNEAQ. This CDR3 is built from 15 residues. A second PCR of roughly 7 to 11 cycles used a sample-barcoded 5' primer and a J-beta primer mix. TCRdb independently ran MiXCR on the 5' RACE reads; one entry per CDR3 protein. The table records 1.5 million to 2 million distinct CDR3 sequences, about 50% of them present only once. The chain combines TRBV7-8 with TRBJ1-2, with D maybe TRBD1 (5 bases). This sequence originates from a woman between 40 and 50 years old in good health. The sequenced material came from blood. CDR3 nucleotides: TGTGCCAGCAGCTCGGGGCGGCAGTCTAACTATGGTTACACCTTC. Translated, it gives CASSSGRQSNYGYTF.